The 12 T cell receptor beta chains below come from one sample, sequenced in a study of blood T cell repertoires in COVID-19. Repertoires were generated with immunoSEQ multiplex PCR, while TCRdb's copy carries only in-frame clones and drops some. Among about 300,000 clones listed, around 89% were seen once. Sample: peripheral blood. These receptors were collected from a woman in her fifties or sixties with COVID-19, enrolled during active disease.

The chain carries TRBV25-1 and TRBJ2-1; no clear D. V lost 7 bases, J lost 3 bases, and 4 bases lay in between. CDR1 is MGHDK and CDR2 is SYGVNS in the germline V gene. This CDR3 has 11 amino acids. In DNA, the CDR3 is TGTGCCAGCACCAGCTACAATGAGCAGTTCTTC. It is translated as CASTSYNEQFF.

The rearrangement links TRBV3-1 (or the pseudogene TRBV3-2) to TRBJ1-4; D may be TRBD1 (6 bases). CDR1 LGHDT and CDR2 YNNKEL come from the germline V gene (reference sequence). The CDR3 has 15 residues. Trimming took off 4 bases at V and 8 bases at J, with 17 bases between the two ends. The CDR3, as DNA: TGTGCCAGCAGCCGCTGGGACACCGGGAGGGAAAAACTGTTTTTT. It yields the protein CASSRWDTGREKLFF.

This chain connects TRBV6-5 to TRBJ1-1, with no clear D. V was pared by 0 bases and J by 3 bases, with 8 bases between. Per germline, CDR1 MNHEY and CDR2 SVGAGI. This CDR3 has 14 residues. CDR3 bases: TGTGCCAGCAGTTACTCTCGGCAGGACACTGAAGCTTTCTTT. This encodes CASSYSRQDTEAFF.

This chain links TRBV6-4 with TRBJ2-5, with 8 bases aligning to TRBD2. The CDR3 contains 13 residues. The germline V gene encodes CDR1 MRHNA and CDR2 SNTAGT. The trim removed 6 bases at V and 5 bases at J, leaving 5 bases unmatched. The CDR3 coding sequence is TGTGCCAGCAGCTCGACTAGCGAGGAGACCCAGTACTTC. This encodes CASSSTSEETQYF.

The chain links TRBV7-2 to TRBJ2-7; a possible D gene is TRBD2 (6 bases). This CDR3 has 15 amino acids. Trimming shortened V by 4 bases and J by 5 bases, and 18 bases separated the two germline ends. Germline CDR1 and CDR2: SGHTA and FQGNSA. The CDR3 coding sequence is TGTGCCAGCAGCTCCCGATGGAGGGACGGTGACGAGCAGTACTTC. Its protein is CASSSRWRDGDEQYF.

The chain carries TRBV2 and TRBJ1-2; 7 bases agree with TRBD1. This CDR3 is 14 amino acids long. CDR1 SNHLY and CDR2 FYNNEI come from the germline V gene. Unmatched junction bases numbered 9, after V lost 7 bases and J lost 4 bases. CDR3 amino acids: CASTEDRSAYGYTF. The CDR3 nucleotides are TGTGCCAGCACCGAGGACAGGAGTGCCTATGGCTACACCTTC.

V gene TRBV27 combines with J gene TRBJ2-1; TRBD2 matches 13 bases. The CDR3 covers 16 residues. J lost 2 bases, V lost 6 bases, and 4 bases had no gene match. Germline V gene sequence: CDR1 MNHEY, CDR2 SMNVEV (reference sequence). CDR3 coding DNA: TGTGCCAGCAGCTCTACTAGCGGGAGGGCCTACAATGAGCAGTTCTTC. Amino acid sequence: CASSSTSGRAYNEQFF.

The rearrangement links TRBV7-2 to TRBJ2-4, with 8 bases fitting TRBD2. The CDR3 consists of 14 residues. V dropped 5 bases and J dropped 4; count of bases not matched to a gene: 4. Germline CDR1 and CDR2: SGHTA and FQGNSA. The CDR3 region has the DNA TGTGCCAGCAGCCACCAGCGGGAGAAAAACATTCAGTACTTC. It specifies CASSHQREKNIQYF. Together with reference TRBV7-2 and TRBJ2-4, the CDR3 gives the full variable domain: GAGVSQSPSNKVTEKGKDVELRCDPISGHTALYWYRQSLGQGLEFLIYFQGNSAPDKSGLPSDRFSAERTGGSVSTLTIQRTQQEDSAVYLCASSHQREKNIQYFGAGTRLSVL.

The chain carries TRBV7-9 and TRBJ2-2; D is possibly TRBD1 (6 bases). This CDR3 is built from 17 residues. Trimming took 5 bases from V and 2 from J, leaving 18 bases between them. The V gene's germline CDR1 is SEHNR and CDR2 FQNEAQ (reference sequence). The DNA for the CDR3 is TGTGCCAGCAGCCCCGGGACAACGGCTCTTAACACCGGGGAGCTGTTTTTT. Translated, it gives CASSPGTTALNTGELFF.

V usage is TRBV7-3 and J usage is TRBJ1-1, with D unresolved. The CDR3 consists of 13 residues. The germline V and J ends were trimmed by 3 bases and 0 bases, with 5 bases remaining between them. The V gene's germline CDR1 is SGHTA and CDR2 FQGTGA. This CDR3 reads CASSFSMNTEAFF. The CDR3 bases are TGTGCCAGCAGCTTCAGTATGAACACTGAAGCTTTCTTT.

The chain links TRBV15 to TRBJ1-1, with D possibly being TRBD1 (5 bases). V was clipped by 10 bases and J by 0 bases, with 9 bases between them. Germline assignment: CDR1 LNHNV and CDR2 YYDKDF (reference sequence). The CDR3 length is 12 residues. The CDR3 is CAIGQLNTEAFF. CDR3 DNA: TGTGCCATTGGACAACTGAACACTGAAGCTTTCTTT.

This clone has only a few counts. This rearrangement joins TRBV19 to TRBJ2-1, with 11 nucleotides matching TRBD2. Trimming cost V 5 bases and J 2 bases; bases outside gene matches: 2. Looked up from germline, CDR1 is LNHDA and CDR2 is SQIVND (reference sequence). This CDR3 contains 15 residues. CDR3 nucleotides: TGTGCCAGTAGTGTACTAGCGGGGGCCTACAATGAGCAGTTCTTC. Protein product: CASSVLAGAYNEQFF. Based on the CDR3 plus reference TRBV19 and TRBJ2-1, the full variable domain is DGGITQSPKYLFRKEGQNVTLSCEQNLNHDAMYWYRQDPGQGLRLIYYSQIVNDFQKGDIAEGYSVSREKKESFPLTVTSAQKNPTAFYLCASSVLAGAYNEQFFGPGTRLTVL.